This is a list of T cell receptor beta chains from one sample in a study of cytomegalovirus exposure and HLA in healthy donors. Generated by immunoSEQ multiplex PCR, the TCRdb table keeps only in-frame clones and is missing some. The sample records 35,000 to 45,000 clones, roughly half being singletons. Sequenced sample: PBMCs. The receptors stem from a man aged 55 to 69 in good health and CMV-seronegative. Each CDR3 is given with its conserved first and last residue. D genes are given only for firm matches. Clone size is not always given. Where it is, it says once, few, many or a class for expanded clones.

v_call	j_call	d_call	clone_size	cdr3_aa	cdr3_nt
TRBV7-9	TRBJ2-5	TRBD1	.	CASSLDRGQETQYF	TGTGCCAGCAGCTTAGACAGGGGCCAAGAGACCCAGTACTTC
TRBV6-1	TRBJ1-5	TRBD1	.	CASSAQGTGINQPQHF	TGTGCCAGCAGTGCACAAGGGACAGGGATCAATCAGCCCCAGCATTTT
TRBV5-1	TRBJ1-1	.	once	CASSFDGRDTEAFF	TGCGCCAGCAGCTTTGACGGGAGAGACACTGAAGCTTTCTTT
TRBV18	TRBJ2-7	TRBD1	.	CASDQGDEQYF	TGTGCCAGCGACCAGGGGGACGAGCAGTACTTC
TRBV11-2	TRBJ1-5	.	.	CASSPSVNQPQHF	TGTGCCAGCAGCCCCAGCGTCAATCAGCCCCAGCATTTT
TRBV5-1	TRBJ2-3	.	.	CASSSRTMGSTDTQYF	TGCGCCAGCAGCTCTAGGACAATGGGGAGCACAGATACGCAGTATTTT
TRBV30	TRBJ2-3	TRBD2	.	CAWTEREIDTQYF	TGTGCCTGGACCGAGCGGGAGATAGATACGCAGTATTTT
TRBV11-2	TRBJ2-5	TRBD2	.	CASSLVGAGNMETQYF	TGTGCCAGCAGCTTAGTGGGAGCGGGAAATATGGAGACCCAGTACTTC
TRBV6-5	TRBJ2-1	TRBD2	.	CASSSSGRAYNEQFF	TGTGCCAGCAGTTCAAGCGGGAGGGCCTACAATGAGCAGTTCTTC
TRBV30	TRBJ2-7	.	.	CAWSDYRLAYEQYF	TGTGCCTGGAGTGACTACAGGTTGGCATACGAGCAGTACTTC
TRBV5-1	TRBJ1-4	.	.	CASSRQATNEKLFF	TGCGCCAGCAGCCGACAGGCAACTAATGAAAAACTGTTTTTT
TRBV5-1	TRBJ2-1	.	.	CASSLESAPHNEQFF	TGCGCCAGCAGCTTGGAGAGCGCCCCCCACAATGAGCAGTTCTTC
TRBV7-8	TRBJ2-5	TRBD1	.	CASSLETGGLRLETQYF	TGTGCCAGCAGCTTAGAGACAGGGGGTTTGCGCCTCGAGACCCAGTACTTC
TRBV29-1	TRBJ1-1	.	.	CSVRGAGSMNTEAFF	TGCAGCGTCCGAGGGGCGGGAAGCATGAACACTGAAGCTTTCTTT
TRBV7-8	TRBJ2-1	.	.	CASSPTTSYNEQFF	TGTGCCAGCAGCCCCACGACTAGCTACAATGAGCAGTTCTTC
TRBV28	TRBJ1-2	.	.	CASSLLGGGYGYTF	TGTGCCAGCAGCCTATTAGGCGGCGGCTATGGCTACACCTTC
TRBV10-3	TRBJ1-2	TRBD1	.	CAISRTGNGYTF	TGTGCCATCAGCCGGACAGGGAATGGCTACACCTTC
TRBV6-1	TRBJ2-5	.	.	CASSENRQETQYF	TGTGCCAGCAGTGAAAATCGTCAAGAGACCCAGTACTTC
TRBV28	TRBJ1-2	TRBD1	.	CASSPLRTGIDGYTF	TGTGCCAGCAGTCCCCTCAGGACAGGGATTGATGGCTACACCTTC
TRBV7-2	TRBJ2-3	.	.	CASSFLQPGTDTQYF	TGTGCCAGCAGCTTTCTACAGCCCGGCACAGATACGCAGTATTTT
TRBV19	TRBJ1-2	.	few	CASSIKGDGDGYTF	TGTGCCAGTAGTATCAAGGGAGATGGCGATGGCTACACCTTC
TRBV28	TRBJ2-7	.	.	CASSLRRDYEQYF	TGTGCCAGCAGCCTAAGACGGGACTACGAGCAGTACTTC
TRBV11-2	TRBJ2-5	.	.	CASSRGPEETQYF	TGTGCCAGCAGCAGGGGCCCAGAAGAGACCCAGTACTTC
TRBV27	TRBJ2-2	.	.	CASSLSYGAGELFF	TGTGCCAGCAGTTTATCGTACGGGGCCGGGGAGCTGTTTTTT
TRBV6-5	TRBJ1-2	TRBD1	.	CASSYLDRDGYTF	TGTGCCAGCAGCTACCTGGACAGGGATGGCTACACCTTC
TRBV30	TRBJ2-7	TRBD2	.	CAWRLAGLSSYEQYF	TGTGCCTGGAGGCTAGCGGGACTGAGCTCCTACGAGCAGTACTTC
TRBV2	TRBJ2-6	.	.	CASSLLSGSGANVLTF	TGTGCCAGCAGCCTCCTTTCCGGCTCTGGGGCCAACGTCCTGACTTTC
TRBV6-5	TRBJ2-7	.	few	CASSYSVRQYEQYF	TGTGCCAGCAGTTACTCGGTCAGGCAGTACGAGCAGTACTTC
TRBV7-8	TRBJ2-2	.	.	CASSLFRGRDTGELFF	TGTGCCAGCAGCTTATTCCGGGGTCGGGACACCGGGGAGCTGTTTTTT
TRBV5-6	TRBJ1-1	.	.	CASSLGGWAVNTEAFF	TGTGCCAGCAGCTTGGGGGGCTGGGCAGTGAACACTGAAGCTTTCTTT
TRBV30	TRBJ2-7	.	.	CAWRTGLDEQYF	TGTGCCTGGAGAACGGGTCTAGACGAGCAGTACTTC
TRBV5-4	TRBJ2-2	.	.	CASSLKTGELFF	TGTGCCAGCAGCCTAAAAACCGGGGAGCTGTTTTTT
TRBV4-3	TRBJ1-2	.	.	CASSQDRRSEGYGYTF	TGCGCCAGCAGCCAAGACCGGCGGAGTGAGGGCTATGGCTACACCTTC
TRBV7-6	TRBJ1-1	.	.	CASSLEPAAGAEAFF	TGTGCCAGCAGCTTAGAACCCGCCGCGGGGGCTGAAGCTTTCTTT
TRBV2	TRBJ1-1	TRBD1	few	CASSGQTEAFF	TGTGCCAGCTCGGGACAGACTGAAGCTTTCTTT
TRBV14	TRBJ1-2	.	.	CASSNLGYGYTF	TGTGCCAGCAGCAACCTAGGCTATGGCTACACCTTC
TRBV30	TRBJ2-7	TRBD2	few	CAWGAGRLREQYF	TGTGCCTGGGGAGCGGGACGGCTACGAGAGCAGTACTTC
TRBV7-7	TRBJ2-3	TRBD1	.	CASSSGQGGPPDTQYF	TGTGCCAGCAGCTCTGGACAGGGAGGCCCCCCAGATACGCAGTATTTT
TRBV19	TRBJ1-5	TRBD1	.	CASSKQGGQPQHF	TGTGCCAGTAGTAAGCAGGGGGGTCAGCCCCAGCATTTT
TRBV6-1	TRBJ1-2	.	few	CASRGGFTTLYGYTF	TGTGCCAGCAGGGGGGGGTTCACAACACTCTATGGCTACACCTTC
TRBV5-4	TRBJ2-7	TRBD1	.	CASSPWTGIDEQYF	TGTGCCAGCAGCCCCTGGACAGGGATCGACGAGCAGTACTTC
TRBV6-5	TRBJ1-4	.	.	CASRPDRRGDEKLFF	TGTGCCAGCAGACCCGACAGGCGAGGGGATGAAAAACTGTTTTTT
TRBV9	TRBJ1-1	TRBD1	few	CASSVGGGTGGTEAFF	TGTGCCAGCAGCGTAGGAGGTGGGACAGGGGGCACTGAAGCTTTCTTT
TRBV7-6	TRBJ2-5	TRBD2	.	CASSVGLVQETQYF	TGTGCCAGCAGCGTAGGACTAGTTCAAGAGACCCAGTACTTC
TRBV19	TRBJ1-1	TRBD1	medium-sized	CASSPGTGFGAFF	TGTGCCAGTAGCCCGGGGACAGGGTTTGGTGCTTTCTTT
TRBV30	TRBJ2-7	.	.	CACSQVGGSYEQYF	TGTGCCTGCTCCCAGGTCGGAGGGAGCTACGAGCAGTACTTC
TRBV5-4	TRBJ2-4	.	.	CASSVQPVHIQYF	TGTGCCAGCAGCGTACAGCCTGTACACATTCAGTACTTC
TRBV5-1	TRBJ2-3	.	.	CASRLPPGDTQYF	TGCGCCAGCAGACTCCCCCCGGGAGATACGCAGTATTTT
TRBV7-2	TRBJ1-1	.	few	CASSRATGNTEAFF	TGTGCCAGCAGCCGAGCGACAGGGAACACTGAAGCTTTCTTT
TRBV10-2	TRBJ2-5	.	.	CASSVIQETQYF	TGCGCCAGCAGTGTAATCCAAGAGACCCAGTACTTC
TRBV29-1	TRBJ2-7	.	.	CSVEGHPQGNGYEQYF	TGCAGCGTTGAGGGACATCCCCAGGGGAACGGATACGAGCAGTACTTC
TRBV11-3	TRBJ2-1	.	few	CASSLGAGSYNEQFF	TGTGCCAGCAGCTTAGGGGCGGGGTCCTACAATGAGCAGTTCTTC
TRBV6-1	TRBJ1-5	.	.	CASSIQISNQPQHF	TGTGCCAGCAGTATACAGATTAGCAATCAGCCCCAGCATTTT
TRBV5-1	TRBJ2-1	.	.	CASSLEGGTHNEQFF	TGCGCCAGCAGCTTGGAAGGAGGAACCCACAATGAGCAGTTCTTC
TRBV5-6	TRBJ1-2	.	.	CASSVSVSYGYTF	TGTGCCAGCAGCGTATCGGTTTCCTATGGCTACACCTTC
TRBV18	TRBJ1-5	TRBD1	.	CASSPDRVGNQPQHF	TGTGCCAGCTCACCGGACAGGGTGGGGAATCAGCCCCAGCATTTT
TRBV6-5	TRBJ1-2	.	.	CASNKQGYDGYTF	TGTGCCAGCAATAAACAGGGTTACGATGGCTACACCTTC
TRBV5-1	TRBJ2-7	.	few	CASSLPPVYEQYF	TGCGCCAGCAGCTTGCCACCGGTCTACGAGCAGTACTTC